A single sample is the source of the 23 T cell receptor beta chains below, sequenced in a study of cytomegalovirus exposure and HLA in healthy donors. In the PCR, 60 Vbeta and 13 Jbeta primers were used. Sequenced by immunoSEQ multiplex PCR; TCRdb stores in-frame clones only, minus some. The data contain about 170,000 clones, roughly 85% of them singletons. Material: PBMCs. The receptors originated from a man aged 25 to 45 in good health and CMV-seropositive.

The CDR3 sequence is CASSQDLQLAGTGELFF. The DNA for the CDR3 is TGTGCCAGCAGCCAAGATCTTCAACTAGCGGGGACCGGGGAGCTGTTTTTT. This chain uses TRBV14 with TRBJ2-2, with 10 bases fitting TRBD2. J was trimmed by 5 bases and V by 0 bases; bases with no gene match: 6. CDR3 length: 17 residues. CDR1 is SGHDN and CDR2 is FVKESK in the germline V gene.

This chain connects TRBV4-3 to TRBJ2-3, with 10 bases lining up with TRBD1. This CDR3 has 17 residues. V shed 0 bases, J shed 1 base, and the junction held 4 bases outside the gene matches. Germline CDR1 LGHNA, CDR2 YSLEER. The CDR3 DNA follows: TGCGCCAGCAGCCAAGATCTCGGGACAGGGGGCACAGATACGCAGTATTTT. Protein: CASSQDLGTGGTDTQYF.

The V gene is TRBV12-5, the J gene TRBJ2-2; 9 positions match TRBD1. This CDR3 is 18 amino acids long. With V trimmed by 1 base and J by 3 bases, 9 bases remained unmatched. CDR1 LGHNT and CDR2 FRNRAP come from the germline V gene. CDR3: CASGLGYRGPTHTGELFF. The CDR3 region has the DNA TGTGCTAGTGGTTTGGGATACAGGGGGCCAACCCACACCGGGGAGCTGTTTTTT.

The chain employs TRBV5-1 and TRBJ2-1, with 10 bases aligning to TRBD2. This CDR3 has 17 amino acids. Germline assignment: CDR1 SGHRS and CDR2 YFSETQ. V lost 0 bases, J lost 6 bases, and 9 bases stayed unmatched. For the CDR3, the DNA is TGCGCCAGCAGCTTGGGCCCCCCTAGCGGGAGAACCAATGAGCAGTTCTTC. It codes for CASSLGPPSGRTNEQFF.

The chain employs TRBV29-1 and TRBJ1-1; 9 positions match TRBD1. Per the germline V gene, CDR1 is SQVTM and CDR2 is ANQGSEA. The CDR3 length is 14 residues. Germline trimming cut 4 bases from V and 5 bases from J; bases unmatched to any gene: 8. The CDR3 bases are TGCAGCGTTGGTGTACAGGGGGCGGGAACTGAAGCTTTCTTT. It codes for CSVGVQGAGTEAFF.

The chain has TRBV19 and TRBJ1-5; D is uncertain. CDR3 length: 13 residues. The V end was cut by 5 bases, the J end by 7 bases, with 12 bases between. Germline V lookup: CDR1 LNHDA, CDR2 SQIVND (reference sequence). The CDR3 loop reads CASSSSGSQPQHF. CDR3 DNA: TGTGCCAGTAGTTCGTCCGGTTCACAGCCCCAGCATTTT. Drawing the rest from reference TRBV19 and TRBJ1-5, the complete variable domain is DGGITQSPKYLFRKEGQNVTLSCEQNLNHDAMYWYRQDPGQGLRLIYYSQIVNDFQKGDIAEGYSVSREKKESFPLTVTSAQKNPTAFYLCASSSSGSQPQHFGDGTRLSIL.

J is TRBJ2-5 and V is TRBV2, with TRBD2 identical over 9 bases. The CDR3 length is 15 residues. J was trimmed by 2 bases and V by 3 bases; bases with no gene match: 4. CDR1 and CDR2 from the germline V gene are SNHLY and FYNNEI. The CDR3 coding sequence is TGTGCCAGCAGTGATAGCGGGGGTGTTCAAGAGACCCAGTACTTC. It yields the protein CASSDSGGVQETQYF. The full variable domain, rest sourced from reference TRBV2 and TRBJ2-5, is EPEVTQTPSHQVTQMGQEVILRCVPISNHLYFYWYRQILGQKVEFLVSFYNNEISEKSEIFDDQFSVERPDGSNFTLKIRSTKLEDSAMYFCASSDSGGVQETQYFGPGTRLLVL.

The chain has TRBV7-2 and TRBJ1-3, with D perhaps matching TRBD1 (5 bases). CDR1 SGHTA and CDR2 FQGNSA come from the germline V gene. Trimming removed 8 bases at V and 5 bases at J, with 16 bases between. The CDR3 totals 14 residues. The CDR3 protein is CASGEGGGRNTIYF. CDR3 DNA sequence: TGTGCCAGCGGGGAGGGCGGGGGGAGAAACACCATATATTTT.

V usage is TRBV15 and J usage is TRBJ1-5, with 9 bases matching TRBD1. The J segment lost 7 bases and the V segment lost 9 bases, leaving 4 bases of the junction unmatched. The V gene's germline CDR1 is LNHNV and CDR2 YYDKDF (reference sequence). The CDR3 sequence is 12 residues long. The CDR3: CATGQGMQPQHF. DNA of the CDR3: TGTGCCACGGGACAGGGAATGCAGCCCCAGCATTTT.

The chain is built from TRBV6-5 and TRBJ1-2, with D hard to call. V was shortened by 0 bases and J by 8 bases, with 16 bases between the two germline ends. CDR1 and CDR2 from the germline V gene are MNHEY and SVGAGI. This CDR3 comprises 15 residues. This chain's CDR3 is CASSYSNSAEGGYTF. CDR3 bases: TGTGCCAGCAGTTACTCCAACAGCGCCGAGGGAGGCTACACCTTC.

The J gene is TRBJ2-1, the V gene TRBV7-9; D ambiguous. Germline CDR1 is SEHNR and CDR2 is FQNEAQ (reference sequence). The CDR3 sequence is 13 residues long. Trimming pared 4 bases from V and 9 bases from J, leaving 13 bases between. The CDR3 coding sequence is TGTGCCAGCAGCTCCCCCAGTGTACGTGAGCAGTTCTTC. It specifies CASSSPSVREQFF.

The rearrangement links TRBV27 to TRBJ2-5, with 10 nucleotides matching TRBD1. The J call could be wrong; TRBJ2-7 is a better fit for the DNA end. Germline loops: CDR1 MNHEY, CDR2 SMNVEV (reference sequence). The CDR3 runs 13 residues. DNA of the CDR3: TGTGCCAGCAGGGCCGGACAGGGGGACGAGCAGTACTTC. This translates into CASRAGQGDEQYF.

The chain combines TRBV27 with TRBJ1-2; D gene ambiguous. V lost 5 bases and J lost 0, with 10 bases in between. The germline V gene has CDR1 MNHEY and CDR2 SMNVEV (reference sequence). The CDR3 length is 14 residues. The CDR3 DNA is TGTGCCAGCAGTCCGAGGTATGCTAACTATGGCTACACCTTC. Its protein product is CASSPRYANYGYTF.

This chain joins TRBV18 and TRBJ2-4; D possibly corresponds to TRBD2 (6 bases). The CDR3 loop spans 14 amino acids. V was clipped by 3 bases and J by 8 bases, with 14 bases between them. The germline CDR1 and CDR2 sequences are KGHSH and LQKENI. CDR3 DNA: TGTGCCAGCTCACCTCCGGGGGTGGTAGACATTCAGTACTTC. Protein sequence: CASSPPGVVDIQYF.

The chain combines TRBV4-3 with TRBJ2-1, with 7 bases that match TRBD1. Germline V gene lookup returns CDR1 LGHNA and CDR2 YSLEER. There are 14 residues in the CDR3. The V gene end was trimmed by 4 bases and the J gene end by 7 bases; junction bases not matched to a gene: 7. CDR3 region: CASSPRQGRNEQFF. DNA for the CDR3: TGCGCCAGCAGCCCTAGACAGGGAAGAAATGAGCAGTTCTTC.

This chain joins TRBV2 and TRBJ2-5; 9 bases align to TRBD1. The CDR3 covers 13 residues. Germline V lookup: CDR1 SNHLY, CDR2 FYNNEI. V gave up 5 bases and J gave up 7 bases; unmatched junction bases: 5. In nucleotides, the CDR3 is TGTGCCAGCAGTCCCGGGACAGGGTGGACCCAGTACTTC. As protein: CASSPGTGWTQYF.

The CDR3 here is CASSIDWPSYEQYF. The DNA for the CDR3 is TGTGCCAGTAGTATCGACTGGCCCTCCTACGAGCAGTACTTC. This chain connects TRBV19 to TRBJ2-7; D remains unclear. Germline CDR1 is LNHDA and CDR2 is SQIVND (reference sequence). Trimming took off 3 bases at V and 0 bases at J, with 9 bases between the two ends. The CDR3 spans 14 residues.

This chain uses TRBV4-1 with TRBJ2-1; 8 nucleotides agree with TRBD1. Germline trimming cut 4 bases from V and 1 base from J; bases unmatched to any gene: 3. The CDR3 consists of 15 residues. In germline, CDR1 is MGHRA, CDR2 YSYEKL. The CDR3 region is CASSLDRVSYNEQFF. CDR3 in DNA: TGCGCCAGCAGCCTGGACAGGGTATCCTACAATGAGCAGTTCTTC.

The CDR3 DNA reads TGTGCCAGCAGGCCAGGGATAGCAAAGGTGAATGAGCAGTTCTTC. This encodes CASRPGIAKVNEQFF. The rearrangement uses TRBV2 and TRBJ2-1; the D gene is possibly TRBD1 (5 bases). CDR3 length equals 15 residues. Germline V gene lookup returns CDR1 SNHLY and CDR2 FYNNEI. V was trimmed by 6 bases and J by 7 bases, leaving 19 bases between them.

The genes are TRBV5-6 and TRBJ1-2, with D uncertain. Germline V CDR1 and CDR2: SGHDT, YYEEEE. The CDR3 is 15 amino acids. V lost 4 bases and J 0 bases, leaving 13 bases between the germline ends. The CDR3 nucleotides read TGTGCCAGCAGCCGCCGCGGCGGCACTAACTATGGCTACACCTTC. This codes for CASSRRGGTNYGYTF.

J is TRBJ2-7 and V is TRBV10-3, with 11 bases identical to TRBD2. After removal of 6 bases from V and 2 bases from J, the junction contained 3 bases not matched to a gene. From germline, CDR1 is ENHRY and CDR2 SYGVKD. CDR3 length equals 14 residues. CDR3 protein: CAIRGTSGAYEQYF. The CDR3 nucleotides read TGTGCCATCAGGGGGACTAGCGGAGCCTACGAGCAGTACTTC.

V is TRBV6-1 and J is TRBJ2-1; D uncertain. V was shortened by 2 bases and J by 7 bases, with 6 bases between the two germline ends. The CDR3 is 12 amino acids. Per germline, CDR1 MNHNS and CDR2 SASEGT. The CDR3 nucleotides read TGTGCCAGCAGTGAAAGCTATAATGAGCAGTTCTTC. Translation gives CASSESYNEQFF.

Details on this clone: A junction end diverges from the germline sequence, so it may reflect a read error. The V and J genes are TRBV7-2 and TRBJ1-2; a possible D gene is TRBD1 (6 bases). The CDR3 length is 13 residues. Per germline, CDR1 SGHTA and CDR2 FQGNSA. The CDR3: CASSSHSRQDFIF. CDR3 nucleotide sequence: TGTGCCAGCAGCTCACACTCTAGACAGGACTTCATCTTC.